Below, 19 T cell receptor beta chains from the same sample are listed, as sequenced in a study of OX40 agonist ivuxolimab in advanced cancers. Some clones are missing from TCRdb's copy, which holds only in-frame ones; the method was immunoSEQ multiplex PCR. The table records some 60,000 clones, approximately 90% of them present only once. The specimen was CD4+ or CD8+ T cells sorted from blood, collected in a trial of the OX40 agonist ivuxolimab. These receptors were collected from an adult with an advanced solid tumor such as melanoma, head and neck, liver or kidney cancer.

The chain links TRBV6-5 to TRBJ2-7, with a possible D match to TRBD2 (5 bases). Germline-derived CDR1 and CDR2 are MNHEY and SVGAGI. The germline V and J ends were trimmed by 2 bases and 6 bases, with 11 bases remaining between them. This CDR3 has 13 amino acids. The CDR3 loop is CASSYKAGGEQYF. In DNA, the CDR3 is TGTGCCAGCAGTTACAAGGCGGGTGGCGAGCAGTACTTC.

J is TRBJ2-7 and V is TRBV2, with 9 bases fitting TRBD2. V lost 5 bases and J lost 0; bases outside the gene matches: 8. The CDR3 spans 16 residues. Per the germline V gene, CDR1 is SNHLY and CDR2 is FYNNEI. The CDR3: CASSPASGVISYEQYF. In nucleotides, the CDR3 is TGTGCCAGCAGTCCCGCTAGCGGGGTAATCTCCTACGAGCAGTACTTC.

The chain's CDR3 is CASSSAGTYEQYF. The DNA of the CDR3 is TGTGCCAGCAGTTCCGCCGGGACCTACGAGCAGTACTTC. The chain is built from TRBV27 and TRBJ2-7; D is perhaps TRBD2 (5 bases). This CDR3 region has 13 residues. Germline lookup yields CDR1 MNHEY and CDR2 SMNVEV (reference sequence). V was pared by 4 bases and J by 2 bases, with 9 bases between.

V is TRBV5-6 and J is TRBJ1-1; D remains unclear. Trimming shortened V by 1 base and J by 8 bases, and 12 bases separated the two germline ends. The CDR3 is 13 amino acids. Per germline, CDR1 SGHDT and CDR2 YYEEEE. The CDR3: CASSLSPTGEAFF. CDR3 DNA: TGTGCCAGCAGCTTGTCACCCACGGGGGAAGCTTTCTTT. Drawing the rest from reference TRBV5-6 and TRBJ1-1, the complete variable domain is DAGVTQSPTHLIKTRGQQVTLRCSPKSGHDTVSWYQQALGQGPQFIFQYYEEEERQRGNFPDRFSGHQFPNYSSELNVNALLLGDSALYLCASSLSPTGEAFFGQGTRLTVV.

The chain recombines TRBV6-1 with TRBJ2-7; D may be TRBD1 (6 bases). CDR3 length: 13 amino acids. V gave up 2 bases and J gave up 2 bases, with 7 bases separating them. Germline V gene lookup returns CDR1 MNHNS and CDR2 SASEGT. CDR3 region: CASSETGTYEQYF. The CDR3 nucleotides read TGTGCCAGCAGTGAAACAGGGACCTACGAGCAGTACTTC.

The gene calls are TRBV4-1 and TRBJ1-4; D gene uncertain. Germline V lookup: CDR1 MGHRA, CDR2 YSYEKL. The CDR3 is made up of 16 amino acids. The germline V and J ends were trimmed by 3 bases and 4 bases, with 15 bases remaining between them. CDR3 sequence: CASSQHSRELNEKLFF. The CDR3 region has the DNA TGCGCCAGCAGCCAGCATTCCCGGGAGCTTAATGAAAAACTGTTTTTT.

The chain uses TRBV2 and TRBJ2-7; no clear D. CDR1 SNHLY and CDR2 FYNNEI come from the germline V gene. There are 15 residues in the CDR3. Trimming removed 2 bases from V and 1 base from J, with 12 bases in between. The CDR3 DNA reads as TGTGCCAGCAGTGAATCGGCAGGCCCTTCCTACGAGCAGTACTTC. This codes for CASSESAGPSYEQYF.

This CDR3 is CASSLDPTGAEAFF. The CDR3 nucleotides read TGTGCCAGCAGCTTAGATCCCACTGGCGCTGAAGCTTTCTTT. The gene calls are TRBV11-3 and TRBJ1-1; D uncertain. The germline CDR1 and CDR2 sequences are SGHNT and YENEEA. The CDR3 extends over 14 amino acids. The V end lost 0 bases, the J end lost 6 bases, and 11 bases lay between the germline ends.

The chain joins TRBV5-6 to TRBJ2-5, with TRBD1 matching over 9 bases. Losses at the gene ends were 3 bases for V and 1 base for J; bases not matched to a gene: 1. CDR3 length: 14 residues. Germline CDR1 and CDR2: SGHDT and YYEEEE. CDR3 residues: CASSWDRVQETQYF. DNA for the CDR3: TGTGCCAGCAGCTGGGACAGGGTCCAAGAGACCCAGTACTTC.

This rearrangement joins TRBV13 to TRBJ2-2; D not certain. V was trimmed by 3 bases and J by 6 bases, leaving 8 bases between them. Germline CDR1 is PRHDT and CDR2 is FYEKMQ (reference sequence). This CDR3 has 13 residues. The CDR3 spells CASSFHPAGELFF. The CDR3 region has the DNA TGTGCCAGCAGCTTTCATCCGGCCGGGGAGCTGTTTTTT.

This rearrangement joins TRBV6-5 to TRBJ2-5; 9 bases line up with TRBD2. The V and J ends lost 6 bases and 10 bases, in that order; junction bases with no gene match: 12. This CDR3 is built from 14 residues. Germline CDR1 MNHEY, CDR2 SVGAGI. The chain's CDR3 is CASRTGSSGASQYF. The CDR3 DNA follows: TGTGCCAGCAGAACGGGCTCTAGCGGGGCGAGCCAGTACTTC.

Note on this clone: This sample also contains other DNA sequences that code for the same CDR3. This chain uses TRBV6-1 with TRBJ2-7, with D unclear. CDR1 and CDR2 from the germline V gene are MNHNS and SASEGT. CDR3 length: 11 amino acids. The germline V and J ends were trimmed by 5 bases and 4 bases, with 6 bases remaining between them. CDR3 in amino acids: CASSLGYEQYF. Written as DNA, the CDR3 is TGTGCCAGCAGTTTGGGATACGAGCAGTACTTC.

The chain joins TRBV7-2 to TRBJ2-7, with 8 positions matching TRBD2. The CDR3 runs to 15 residues. J was trimmed by 1 base and V by 5 bases; bases with no gene match: 7. From germline, CDR1 is SGHTA and CDR2 FQGNSA. The CDR3 spells CASSPGVAGSYEQYF. CDR3 in DNA: TGTGCCAGCAGCCCCGGGGTAGCGGGGTCCTACGAGCAGTACTTC.

Ten or more counts support this clone. The chain is built from TRBV9 and TRBJ1-1; 8 bases are a match to TRBD1. CDR3 length: 14 residues. Germline loops: CDR1 SGDLS, CDR2 YYNGEE. Trimming cost V 4 bases and J 1 base; bases outside gene matches: 3. DNA of the CDR3: TGTGCCAGCAGCCCTGGGACAGGGAACACTGAAGCTTTCTTT. Encoded protein: CASSPGTGNTEAFF.

The chain uses TRBV13 and TRBJ2-1; 9 nucleotides align to TRBD2. The V and J ends lost 8 bases and 3 bases, in that order; junction bases with no gene match: 8. The length of the CDR3 is 15 residues. CDR1 is PRHDT, CDR2 FYEKMQ, per germline (reference sequence). The CDR3 protein is CASAVERGDYNEQFF. CDR3 nucleotides: TGTGCCAGCGCAGTAGAGCGGGGGGACTACAATGAGCAGTTCTTC.

The rearrangement joins TRBV28 to TRBJ1-5; tentative D call: TRBD1 (6 bases). Germline V gene data show CDR1 as MDHEN and CDR2 as SYDVKM. Deletions cut 1 base from V and 6 bases from J, with 10 bases between. The CDR3 length is 14 residues. The CDR3, as DNA: TGTGCCAGCAGTTTATCGGAAGGGGGTCAGCCCCAGCATTTT. Translation gives CASSLSEGGQPQHF.

This rearrangement joins TRBV4-2 to TRBJ1-1, with D perhaps matching TRBD1 (6 bases). V was trimmed by 4 bases and J by 0 bases, leaving 15 bases between them. The CDR3 totals 16 residues. Germline V gene data show CDR1 as LGHNA and CDR2 as YNFKEQ. CDR3: CASSPSTGEVNTEAFF. The CDR3 nucleotides read TGTGCCAGCAGCCCCTCGACAGGCGAGGTGAACACTGAAGCTTTCTTT.

The genes are TRBV7-9 and TRBJ1-4; no definite D call. V lost 5 bases, J lost 0 bases, and 10 bases lay in between. Germline CDR1 reads SEHNR; CDR2 reads FQNEAQ (reference sequence). The CDR3 loop spans 15 amino acids. CDR3: CASSPGRATNEKLFF. DNA for the CDR3: TGTGCCAGCAGCCCCGGGAGAGCAACTAATGAAAAACTGTTTTTT. The complete variable domain, with remaining parts taken from reference TRBV7-9 and TRBJ1-4, reads DTGVSQNPRHKITKRGQNVTFRCDPISEHNRLYWYRQTLGQGPEFLTYFQNEAQLEKSRLLSDRFSAERPKGSFSTLEIQRTEQGDSAMYLCASSPGRATNEKLFFGSGTQLSVL.

This rearrangement joins TRBV13 to TRBJ2-4; D gene ambiguous. Germline CDR1 PRHDT, CDR2 FYEKMQ (reference sequence). Trimming took 5 bases from V and 6 from J, leaving 11 bases between them. The CDR3 spans 13 residues. The CDR3 protein is CASSRTNVNIQYF. Written as DNA, the CDR3 is TGTGCCAGCAGCCGGACCAATGTAAACATTCAGTACTTC.